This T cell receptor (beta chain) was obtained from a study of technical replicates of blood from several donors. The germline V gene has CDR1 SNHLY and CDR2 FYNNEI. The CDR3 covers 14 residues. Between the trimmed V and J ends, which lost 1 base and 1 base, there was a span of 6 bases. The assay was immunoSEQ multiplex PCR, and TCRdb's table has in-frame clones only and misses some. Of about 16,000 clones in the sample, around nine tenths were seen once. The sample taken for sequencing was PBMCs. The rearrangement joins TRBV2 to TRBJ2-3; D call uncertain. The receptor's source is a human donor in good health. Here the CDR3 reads CASSEVLGTDTQYF. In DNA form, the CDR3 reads TGTGCCAGCAGTGAAGTCCTAGGCACAGATACGCAGTATTTT. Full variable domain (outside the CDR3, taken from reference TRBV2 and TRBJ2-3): EPEVTQTPSHQVTQMGQEVILRCVPISNHLYFYWYRQILGQKVEFLVSFYNNEISEKSEIFDDQFSVERPDGSNFTLKIRSTKLEDSAMYFCASSEVLGTDTQYFGPGTRLTVL.